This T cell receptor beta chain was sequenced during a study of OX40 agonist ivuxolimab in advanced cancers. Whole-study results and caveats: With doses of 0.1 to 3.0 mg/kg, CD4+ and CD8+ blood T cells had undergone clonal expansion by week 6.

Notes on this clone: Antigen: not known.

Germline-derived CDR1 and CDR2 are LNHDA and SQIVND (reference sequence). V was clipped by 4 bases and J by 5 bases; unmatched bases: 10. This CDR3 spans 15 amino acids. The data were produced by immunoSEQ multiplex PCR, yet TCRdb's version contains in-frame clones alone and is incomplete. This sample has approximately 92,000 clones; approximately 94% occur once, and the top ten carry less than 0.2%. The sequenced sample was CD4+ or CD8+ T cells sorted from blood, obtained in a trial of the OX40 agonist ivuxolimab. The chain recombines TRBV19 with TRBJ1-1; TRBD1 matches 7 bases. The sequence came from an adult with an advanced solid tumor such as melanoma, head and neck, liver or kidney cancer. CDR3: CASSNYRGPGTEAFF. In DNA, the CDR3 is TGTGCCAGTAGTAACTACAGGGGCCCGGGGACTGAAGCTTTCTTT.